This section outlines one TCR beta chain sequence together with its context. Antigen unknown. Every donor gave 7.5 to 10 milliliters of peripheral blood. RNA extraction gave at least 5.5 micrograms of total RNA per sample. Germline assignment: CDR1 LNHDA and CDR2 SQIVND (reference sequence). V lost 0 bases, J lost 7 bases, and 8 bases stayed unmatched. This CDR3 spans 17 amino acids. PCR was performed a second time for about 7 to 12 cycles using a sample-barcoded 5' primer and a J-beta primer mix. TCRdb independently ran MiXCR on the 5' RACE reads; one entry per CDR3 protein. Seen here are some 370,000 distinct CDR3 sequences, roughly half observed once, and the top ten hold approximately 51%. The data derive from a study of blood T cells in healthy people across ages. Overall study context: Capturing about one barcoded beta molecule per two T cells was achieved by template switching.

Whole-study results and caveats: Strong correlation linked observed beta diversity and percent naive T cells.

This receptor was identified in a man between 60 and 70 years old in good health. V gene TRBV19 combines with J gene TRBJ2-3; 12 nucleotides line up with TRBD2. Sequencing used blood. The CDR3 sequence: CASSIDPTSGGRNTQYF. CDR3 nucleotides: TGTGCCAGTAGTATAGATCCGACTAGCGGGGGTCGGAATACGCAGTATTTT.